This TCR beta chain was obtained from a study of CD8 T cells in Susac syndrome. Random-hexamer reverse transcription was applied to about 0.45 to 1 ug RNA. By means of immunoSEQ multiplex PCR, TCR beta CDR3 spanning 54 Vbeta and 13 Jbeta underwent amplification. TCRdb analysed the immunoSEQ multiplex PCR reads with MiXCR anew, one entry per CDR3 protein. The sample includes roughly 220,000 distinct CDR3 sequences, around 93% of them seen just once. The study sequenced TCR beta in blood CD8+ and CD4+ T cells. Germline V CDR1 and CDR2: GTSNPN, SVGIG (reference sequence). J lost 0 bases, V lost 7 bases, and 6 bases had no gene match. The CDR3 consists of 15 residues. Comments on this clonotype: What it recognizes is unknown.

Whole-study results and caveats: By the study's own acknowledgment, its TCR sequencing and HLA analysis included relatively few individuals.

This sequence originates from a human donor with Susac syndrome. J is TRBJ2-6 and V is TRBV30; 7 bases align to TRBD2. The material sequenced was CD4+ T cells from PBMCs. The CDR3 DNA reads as TGTGCCTCCGGGACGGGGGGCTCTGGGGCCAACGTCCTGACTTTC. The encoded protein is CASGTGGSGANVLTF.